This T cell receptor (beta chain) is from a study of OX40 agonist ivuxolimab in advanced cancers. Study-level background: Among those treated, three patients had partial responses, one with hepatocellular carcinoma and two with cutaneous melanoma. The study's findings and limits: It was not determined which antigens were specifically recognized by the peripheral T cells that had undergone clonal expansion.

V dropped 5 bases and J dropped 2 bases, with 16 bases sitting between them. The CDR3 has 15 amino acids. Per germline, CDR1 MNHNY and CDR2 SVGAGI (reference sequence). This clone was seen more than once but under ten times. The target antigen is unknown. The assay was immunoSEQ multiplex PCR, and TCRdb's table has in-frame clones only and misses some. The sample lists tens of thousands of clones, over 80% occurring once. The material was CD4+ or CD8+ T cells sorted from blood, obtained in a trial of the OX40 agonist ivuxolimab. This clonotype was obtained from an adult with an advanced solid tumor such as melanoma, head and neck, liver or kidney cancer. The gene calls are TRBV6-6 and TRBJ2-7, with a tentative D call TRBD1 (5 bases). The CDR3 DNA reads as TGTGCCAGCAGTGCTGTCGTGGCGGACACCTACGAGCAGTACTTC. This sequence encodes CASSAVVADTYEQYF.